Shown below are 2 T cell receptor beta chains from a single sample sequenced in a study of cytomegalovirus exposure and HLA in healthy donors. PCR involved 60 Vbeta and 13 Jbeta primers. Measured with immunoSEQ multiplex PCR; TCRdb has only the in-frame clones, and not every one. This sample yields around 130,000 clones, of which about 8% are seen a single time; approximately 6% belongs to the top ten. The specimen sequenced was PBMCs. These receptors were taken from a woman aged 40 to 55 in good health and CMV-seropositive.

At least ten counts were recorded for this clone. V is TRBV6-1 and J is TRBJ1-2; possible D gene TRBD1, 6 bases. Germline V gives CDR1 MNHNS, CDR2 SASEGT. CDR3 length equals 14 residues. Trimming left V 6 bases short and J 4 bases short, with 15 bases between. This CDR3 is CASSPVGGSYGYTF. Here the CDR3 DNA reads TGTGCCAGCAGCCCCGTTGGGGGCTCCTATGGCTACACCTTC.

This clone was counted ten times or more. The rearrangement links TRBV5-1 to TRBJ1-5; the match to TRBD1 covers 7 bases. V shed 0 bases and J 11 bases; nucleotides not matched to a gene: 8. The CDR3 runs to 14 residues. Germline V lookup: CDR1 SGHRS, CDR2 YFSETQ. The CDR3 here is CASSLEQGSGTQHF. CDR3 bases: TGCGCCAGCAGCTTGGAACAGGGGTCCGGGACCCAGCATTTT.